This T cell receptor beta chain was retrieved from a study of blood T cells in healthy people across ages. Isolation recovered at least 7 million PBMCs from every sample. Per individual sample, total RNA of at least 6 micrograms was extracted. PCR was performed a second time for roughly 7 to 11 cycles using a sample-barcoded 5' primer and a J-beta primer mix. One entry per CDR3 protein, called by TCRdb with MiXCR from the 5' RACE reads. Among some 690,000 distinct CDR3 sequences, about 24% were seen once, and the ten largest hold 22%. This clonotype was detected a few times. The CDR3 length is 14 residues. CDR1 SGHRS and CDR2 YFSETQ come from the germline V gene. V shed 7 bases and J shed 5 bases, with 18 bases lying between them.

Specimen: blood. The V call is TRBV5-1, the J call TRBJ1-1, with TRBD1 as a possible D gene (6 bases). The clonotype was recovered from a man in his 70s in good health. The CDR3 coding sequence is TGCGCCAGCGTCTTGGTAATCCAGGGGACTGAAGCTTTCTTT. This sequence encodes CASVLVIQGTEAFF.